This record concerns one T cell receptor (beta chain) sequence. No antigen is known for it. This entry is derived from a study of identical twins. Regarding the study as a whole: Zero-insertion findings could be partly confounded by invariant cells (MAIT and iNKT cells).

TCRdb reanalysed the 5' RACE reads using MiXCR and keeps one entry per CDR3 protein. Counted here are about 890,000 distinct CDR3 sequences, over 9% occurring once; the ten biggest clones make up 1.5% to 2%. Per the germline V gene, CDR1 is SGHRS and CDR2 is YFSETQ. This CDR3 has 14 residues. V gave up 0 bases and J gave up 0 bases, with 5 bases separating them. These sequences were also reported in another study, on yellow fever vaccine responses in identical twins. From that second work: Vaccine-induced T cell responses in twins were reportedly observed to appear partly convergent, partly personalized.

The sequenced material came from PBMCs. The receptor comes from a young woman in good health. This sequence joins TRBV5-1 and TRBJ2-3; D unresolved. The CDR3 reads CASSLDLSTDTQYF. The CDR3 coding sequence is TGCGCCAGCAGCTTGGATCTCAGCACAGATACGCAGTATTTT. The full variable domain, in which reference TRBV5-1 and TRBJ2-3 provide the parts outside the CDR3, is KAGVTQTPRYLIKTRGQQVTLSCSPISGHRSVSWYQQTPGQGLQFLFEYFSETQRNKGNFPGRFSGRQFSNSRSEMNVSTLELGDSALYLCASSLDLSTDTQYFGPGTRLTVL.